These 26 T cell receptor beta chains came from one sample sequenced in a study of cytomegalovirus exposure and HLA in healthy donors. This PCR relied on a set of 60 Vbeta primers and 13 Jbeta primers. TCRdb's copy holds only in-frame clones and misses some; the assay was immunoSEQ multiplex PCR. The repertoire holds under 200,000 clones, about 63% seen once, with about 3% in the top ten. The sequenced material came from PBMCs. The source is a woman between 40 and 50 years old in good health and CMV-seropositive.

This clone appeared a single time. The chain joins TRBV27 to TRBJ2-7; 7 nucleotides agree with TRBD1. CDR3 length: 15 residues. J gave up 4 bases and V 0 bases, and 6 bases lay outside the gene matches. CDR1 and CDR2 from the germline V gene are MNHEY and SMNVEV (reference sequence). The CDR3 reads CASSLSNRGGYEQYF. The CDR3 DNA reads TGTGCCAGCAGTTTATCGAACAGGGGTGGGTACGAGCAGTACTTC.

This clone occurred once. This CDR3 is also generated by other DNA sequences in the sample. The CDR3 is CASSRGNTEAFF. The CDR3 DNA sequence: TGCGCCAGCAGCCGGGGGAACACTGAAGCTTTCTTT. The chain employs TRBV5-1 and TRBJ1-1, with D unclear. Looked up from germline, CDR1 is SGHRS and CDR2 is YFSETQ. Between the trimmed V and J ends, which lost 4 bases and 1 base, there was a span of 5 bases. The CDR3 totals 12 residues.

This chain joins TRBV5-6 and TRBJ1-2; 7 bases are a match to TRBD1. Germline CDR1 and CDR2: SGHDT and YYEEEE. The V gene end was trimmed by 2 bases and the J gene end by 6 bases; junction bases not matched to a gene: 10. This CDR3 is built from 15 residues. The CDR3 nucleotides read TGTGCCAGCAGCTTCACCAACCGACAGGGCGATGGCTACACCTTC. Its translation is CASSFTNRQGDGYTF.

The V call is TRBV10-3, the J call TRBJ1-1; D might be TRBD1 (5 bases). Germline CDR1 and CDR2: ENHRY and SYGVKD. The CDR3 covers 13 residues. Trimming took 8 bases from V and 1 from J, leaving 11 bases between them. This chain's CDR3 is CAIRRTGNTEAFF. In DNA form, the CDR3 reads TGTGCCATCCGAAGAACAGGGAACACTGAAGCTTTCTTT.

The chain carries TRBV6-5 and TRBJ1-2; a weak D match, TRBD1 (6 bases). Germline loops: CDR1 MNHEY, CDR2 SVGAGI. The CDR3 consists of 14 residues. The V end lost 6 bases, the J end lost 0 bases, and 11 bases lay between the germline ends. The CDR3 DNA reads TGTGCCAGCAGAAGGGACACCTCTAACTATGGCTACACCTTC. This translates into CASRRDTSNYGYTF.

This clone was seen a handful of times. This rearrangement joins TRBV7-9 to TRBJ1-2; 7 nucleotides align to TRBD1. The CDR3 totals 15 residues. V shed 1 base, J shed 3 bases, and the junction held 5 bases outside the gene matches. Germline lookup yields CDR1 SEHNR and CDR2 FQNEAQ (reference sequence). The CDR3 is CASSLVRGGHYGYTF. CDR3 coding DNA: TGTGCCAGCAGCTTAGTGAGAGGGGGCCACTATGGCTACACCTTC.

A few counts support this clone. The rearrangement links TRBV4-3 to TRBJ1-1; TRBD1 agrees at 7 bases. The CDR3 contains 18 residues. J gave up 1 base and V 0 bases, and 11 bases lay outside the gene matches. CDR1 and CDR2 from the germline V gene are LGHNA and YSLEER. The CDR3 reads CASSQDHLGGAGNTEAFF. The CDR3 DNA is TGCGCCAGCAGCCAAGATCACCTAGGGGGCGCGGGGAACACTGAAGCTTTCTTT.

V and J are TRBV5-4 and TRBJ2-1; a possible D gene is TRBD1 (6 bases). V gave up 3 bases and J gave up 2 bases, with 12 bases separating them. Germline V lookup: CDR1 SGHNT, CDR2 YYREEE (reference sequence). CDR3 length: 15 amino acids. CDR3 region: CASSSRTAPYNEQFF. The DNA of the CDR3 is TGTGCCAGCAGCTCCCGGACAGCCCCCTACAATGAGCAGTTCTTC. Looking up the rest from reference TRBV5-4 and TRBJ2-1 gives the full variable domain: ETGVTQSPTHLIKTRGQQVTLRCSSQSGHNTVSWYQQALGQGPQFIFQYYREEENGRGNFPPRFSGLQFPNYSSELNVNALELDDSALYLCASSSRTAPYNEQFFGPGTRLTVL.

The rearrangement uses TRBV19 and TRBJ2-5, with a possible D match to TRBD1 (6 bases). In germline, CDR1 is LNHDA, CDR2 SQIVND (reference sequence). The length of the CDR3 is 13 residues. Between the trimmed V and J ends, which lost 6 bases and 4 bases, there was a span of 12 bases. The CDR3 nucleotides are TGTGCCAGTAGGCCGGGACACTCAGAGACCCAGTACTTC. Translation gives CASRPGHSETQYF.

This chain uses TRBV5-1 with TRBJ2-7, with 10 bases identical to TRBD1. Germline CDR1 SGHRS, CDR2 YFSETQ. Unmatched junction bases numbered 5, after V lost 3 bases and J lost 2 bases. The length of the CDR3 is 15 residues. CDR3 in DNA: TGCGCCAGCAGCTCCACGGGACAGGGGCCCTACGAGCAGTACTTC. Residues: CASSSTGQGPYEQYF. The full variable domain, rest sourced from reference TRBV5-1 and TRBJ2-7, is KAGVTQTPRYLIKTRGQQVTLSCSPISGHRSVSWYQQTPGQGLQFLFEYFSETQRNKGNFPGRFSGRQFSNSRSEMNVSTLELGDSALYLCASSSTGQGPYEQYFGPGTRLTVT.

The V gene is TRBV25-1, the J gene TRBJ2-7, with 7 bases that match TRBD2. The V gene's germline CDR1 is MGHDK and CDR2 SYGVNS. V dropped 2 bases and J dropped 2; count of bases not matched to a gene: 3. There are 14 residues in the CDR3. DNA of the CDR3: TGTGCCAGCAGTGAAGGGGAGGGTCCCTACGAGCAGTACTTC. Protein product: CASSEGEGPYEQYF.

In its sample, this clone was seen a few times. The junction departs from germline at one end; a sequencing error may be responsible. This chain links TRBV5-6 with TRBJ1-5; no firm D call. The length of the CDR3 is 14 residues. CDR1 is SGHDT, CDR2 YYEEEE, per germline. The CDR3 loop reads CASSLRLMNQPQNF. The CDR3, as DNA: TGTGCCAGCAGCTTGCGACTGATGAATCAGCCCCAGAATTTT.

The chain carries TRBV4-3 and TRBJ1-3, with D unclear. This CDR3 spans 15 amino acids. The ends were cut back, 3 bases at V and 2 bases at J, with 11 bases in the middle. Germline loops: CDR1 LGHNA, CDR2 YSLEER. The CDR3 bases are TGCGCCAGCAGCCACTCCGGAGATACTGGAAACACCATATATTTT. It yields the protein CASSHSGDTGNTIYF.

The rearrangement links TRBV5-1 to TRBJ2-3; D is unresolved. The V gene lost 1 base and the J gene lost 5 bases, with 5 bases spanning the gap. Looked up from germline, CDR1 is SGHRS and CDR2 is YFSETQ. This CDR3 has 12 amino acids. CDR3 residues: CASSLQKDTQYF. The CDR3 region has the DNA TGCGCCAGCAGCTTGCAAAAAGATACGCAGTATTTT.

The genes are TRBV4-3 and TRBJ1-1; TRBD1 might be the D (5 bases). The V gene lost 0 bases and the J gene lost 5 bases, with 13 bases spanning the gap. CDR3 length: 15 amino acids. Germline loops: CDR1 LGHNA, CDR2 YSLEER. The DNA for the CDR3 is TGCGCCAGCAGCCAAGATAGGGGTATGAGGACTGAAGCTTTCTTT. The encoded protein is CASSQDRGMRTEAFF.

This chain links TRBV29-1 with TRBJ1-1; D is possibly TRBD1 (5 bases). CDR3 length equals 15 residues. Germline loops: CDR1 SQVTM, CDR2 ANQGSEA. The DNA for the CDR3 is TGCACCATGATGGGTTCCGCCGGGGGGAACACTGAAGCTTTCTTT. It is translated as CTMMGSAGGNTEAFF.

This chain uses TRBV6-1 with TRBJ2-7; the D gene is possibly TRBD2 (5 bases). V lost 4 bases, J lost 2 bases, and 15 bases lay in between. The V gene's germline CDR1 is MNHNS and CDR2 SASEGT. The CDR3 has 15 residues. The CDR3 spells CASSAPGRTPYEQYF. CDR3 in DNA: TGTGCCAGCAGTGCTCCAGGACGGACTCCCTACGAGCAGTACTTC.

The chain joins TRBV6-5 to TRBJ2-5, with TRBD2 matching over 9 bases. The length of the CDR3 is 13 residues. Germline V CDR1 and CDR2: MNHEY, SVGAGI. Here the CDR3 reads CAVGSGRKETQYF. CDR3 sequence (DNA): TGTGCGGTTGGTAGCGGGAGAAAAGAGACCCAGTACTTC.

This chain joins TRBV25-1 and TRBJ2-5, with 9 bases aligning to TRBD2. Germline CDR1 and CDR2: MGHDK and SYGVNS. The V segment lost 3 bases and the J segment 4 bases; nucleotides outside the gene matches: 6. This CDR3 has 15 amino acids. The CDR3 loop is CASSDGSGGGETQYF. The DNA for the CDR3 is TGTGCCAGCAGTGATGGTAGCGGGGGAGGAGAGACCCAGTACTTC.

The gene calls are TRBV9 and TRBJ2-3; 9 positions match TRBD2. With 7 bases clipped from V and 5 bases from J, the junction kept 8 bases outside the gene matches. This CDR3 contains 14 residues. Germline V gene sequence: CDR1 SGDLS, CDR2 YYNGEE. The CDR3 reads CASGTGLARDTQYF. CDR3 sequence (DNA): TGTGCCAGCGGGACGGGACTAGCTCGAGATACGCAGTATTTT.

This clone was observed a few times. The J gene is TRBJ2-5, the V gene TRBV5-1; 7 nucleotides line up with TRBD1. The CDR3 contains 14 residues. V was clipped by 4 bases and J by 5 bases; unmatched bases: 8. Germline V lookup: CDR1 SGHRS, CDR2 YFSETQ. This CDR3 reads CASSDGTVGETQYF. In nucleotides, the CDR3 is TGCGCCAGCAGCGACGGGACAGTCGGGGAGACCCAGTACTTC. Full variable domain (outside the CDR3, taken from reference TRBV5-1 and TRBJ2-5): KAGVTQTPRYLIKTRGQQVTLSCSPISGHRSVSWYQQTPGQGLQFLFEYFSETQRNKGNFPGRFSGRQFSNSRSEMNVSTLELGDSALYLCASSDGTVGETQYFGPGTRLLVL.

The genes are TRBV18 and TRBJ1-4; the D is unclear. The CDR3 spans 13 residues. Trimming removed 4 bases from V and 12 bases from J, with 15 bases in between. The germline CDR1 and CDR2 sequences are KGHSH and LQKENI. The CDR3 DNA reads as TGTGCCAGCTCACAAGAAGGGATGGGAGAACTGTTTTTT. Amino acid sequence: CASSQEGMGELFF.

This clone was counted a few times. CDR3 region: CASSPGLAGTDTQYF. The CDR3 coding sequence is TGTGCCAGCAGCCCCGGACTAGCTGGTACAGATACGCAGTATTTT. The chain employs TRBV11-1 and TRBJ2-3; 8 bases align to TRBD2. The CDR3 covers 15 residues. The V gene's germline CDR1 is SGHAT and CDR2 FQDESV (reference sequence). V lost 5 bases, J lost 3 bases, and 7 bases stayed unmatched.

This chain joins TRBV10-2 and TRBJ2-3; D gene ambiguous. The germline V and J ends were trimmed by 8 bases and 3 bases, with 15 bases remaining between them. The germline CDR1 and CDR2 sequences are WSHSY and SAAADI. CDR3 length: 14 residues. The CDR3 sequence is CASGRLRKTDTQYF. CDR3 DNA: TGCGCCAGCGGAAGGTTGAGGAAGACAGATACGCAGTATTTT.

CDR3 nucleotides: TGTGCCAGCAGTTTATGGTCCGGAGACTATAATTCACCCCTCCACTTT. Encoded protein: CASSLWSGDYNSPLHF. V usage is TRBV28 and J usage is TRBJ1-6; D is undetermined. V gave up 0 bases and J gave up 3 bases, with 9 bases separating them. In germline, CDR1 is MDHEN, CDR2 SYDVKM. The CDR3 contains 16 residues.

The chain uses TRBV28 and TRBJ2-1; 8 bases fit TRBD2. This CDR3 is 14 amino acids long. The germline V gene encodes CDR1 MDHEN and CDR2 SYDVKM. Trimming at V came to 10 bases and at J to 3 bases, leaving 8 bases not matched to a gene. The CDR3: CATCSGNVYNEQFF. In DNA form, the CDR3 reads TGTGCCACCTGTAGCGGGAACGTCTACAATGAGCAGTTCTTC.